The clone carrying this T cell receptor beta chain came up a few times. Its antigen is not identified. TCRdb's table, derived via immunoSEQ multiplex PCR, lists solely in-frame clones and lacks some. The table lists roughly 100,000 clones, around 86% of them singletons, with roughly 3.3% in the top ten. The record originates from a study of T cell responses to AZD1222 COVID-19 vaccine. CDR3 size: 17 residues. Germline V CDR1 and CDR2: MGHRA, YSYEKL. Trimming took 0 bases from V and 4 from J, leaving 19 bases between them. Study results and caveats: It should be noted that donors were predominantly white British and more often female, and clonal diversity was possibly underestimated. Every sample of the repertoires postdated the peak T cell response.

The V call is TRBV4-1, the J call TRBJ2-7; D is perhaps TRBD1 (6 bases). The receptor was derived from an adult who received the MenACWY meningococcal vaccine as a control. The sample was peripheral blood, taken 28 days after the second dose of the MenACWY control vaccine. In nucleotides, the CDR3 is TGCGCCAGCAGCCAAGATCAATCGGGTATGGGGGCATACGAGCAGTACTTC. It is translated as CASSQDQSGMGAYEQYF.